The source of this T cell receptor (beta chain) is a study of T cell repertoires in ileal Crohn's disease. The overall study: At surgery, about 34% of patients smoked, with median disease duration 7.9 years. Postoperative therapy was given to about half: around eleven thiopurines, some 18 anti-TNF agents.

Concerning this clone: The antigen is not known.

The study's findings and limits: Mucosal expansions were suggested to be mainly CD8 T cells.

Per sample, roughly 530 nanograms of biopsy DNA were TCRB immunosequenced. Libraries were prepared by immunoSEQ multiplex PCR; TCRdb keeps only in-frame clonotypes and omits some of them. The sample consists of 5,500 to 8,500 clones, around 80% of them appearing once. The sample consisted of ileal tissue. The clonotype originates from an adult with Crohn's disease.

In DNA, the CDR3 is TGTGCCACCAGCAGCGGGACAGGGAACACAGATACGCAGTATTTT. It specifies CATSSGTGNTDTQYF. This chain links TRBV15 with TRBJ2-3; 9 positions agree with TRBD1. J lost 2 bases, V lost 3 bases, and 3 bases had no gene match. Per germline, CDR1 LNHNV and CDR2 YYDKDF (reference sequence). The CDR3 length is 15 residues.